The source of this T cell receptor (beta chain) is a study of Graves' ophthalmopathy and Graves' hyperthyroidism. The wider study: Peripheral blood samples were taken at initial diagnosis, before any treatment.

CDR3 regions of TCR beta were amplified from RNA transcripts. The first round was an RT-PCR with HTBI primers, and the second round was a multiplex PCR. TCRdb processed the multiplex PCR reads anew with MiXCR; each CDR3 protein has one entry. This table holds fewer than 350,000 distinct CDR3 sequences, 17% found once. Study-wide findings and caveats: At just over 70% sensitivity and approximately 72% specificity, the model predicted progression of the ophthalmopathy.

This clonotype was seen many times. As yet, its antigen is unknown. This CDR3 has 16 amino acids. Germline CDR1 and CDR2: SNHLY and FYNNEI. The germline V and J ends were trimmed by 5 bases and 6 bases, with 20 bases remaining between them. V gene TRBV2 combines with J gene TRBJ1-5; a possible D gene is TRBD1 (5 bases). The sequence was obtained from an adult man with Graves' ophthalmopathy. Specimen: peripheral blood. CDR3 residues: CASSPRERVRGQPQHF. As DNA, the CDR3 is TGTGCCAGCAGTCCCCGGGAAAGGGTAAGGGGTCAGCCCCAGCATTTT. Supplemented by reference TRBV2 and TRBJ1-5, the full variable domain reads EPEVTQTPSHQVTQMGQEVILRCVPISNHLYFYWYRQILGQKVEFLVSFYNNEISEKSEIFDDQFSVERPDGSNFTLKIRSTKLEDSAMYFCASSPRERVRGQPQHFGDGTRLSIL.